These T cell receptor beta chains were read from a single sample in a study of T cell responses to AZD1222 COVID-19 vaccine. The table came from immunoSEQ multiplex PCR; TCRdb's copy has only in-frame clones and leaves some out. The sample contains under 130,000 clones, approximately 90% of which appear only once. The starting material was peripheral blood, obtained on day 0 of AZD1222 vaccination. The origin of the receptors is an adult in good health. Both conserved end residues are part of each CDR3. Fields, in order: J gene, V gene, CDR3 protein.

>TRBJ2-7|TRBV27
CASRKYRPPLYEQYF
>TRBJ2-1|TRBV6-2/TRBV6-3
CASSSTRTGGSYNEQFF
>TRBJ2-4|TRBV4-2
CASSQDLGLAGVNFAKNIQYF
>TRBJ1-1|TRBV7-9
CASSAQGDTEAFF
>TRBJ1-1|TRBV29-1
CSVGQMLPEAFF
>TRBJ2-5|TRBV18
CASSLADSITQETQYF
>TRBJ2-7|TRBV5-4
CASSLGTGVSGEQYF
>TRBJ2-1|TRBV7-7
CASSLGVSSGSYNEQFF
>TRBJ2-2|TRBV24-1
CATPPGELFF
>TRBJ1-5|TRBV7-2
CASSLDQGGQPQHF
>TRBJ2-2|TRBV11-2
CASSPNTGELFF
>TRBJ2-3|TRBV5-1
CASSANIAGVGDTQYF
>TRBJ2-1|TRBV5-4
CASSMGLAGGYSYNEQFF
>TRBJ2-3|TRBV28
CASSPYRLAGDRFLSTDTQYF
>TRBJ2-7|TRBV11-2
CASSPQVGRVAFISYEQYF
>TRBJ2-2|TRBV7-2
CASSLVVSAGVSGELFF
>TRBJ2-1|TRBV5-1
CASSSAGGYNEQFF
>TRBJ2-7|TRBV30
CAWSVQEEGQYF
>TRBJ2-1|TRBV7-9
CASSASWDEQFF
>TRBJ2-7|TRBV5-4
CASSLAPAYEQYF
>TRBJ2-2|TRBV7-8
CASSSPNTGELFF
>TRBJ2-7|TRBV30
CAWTGGHEQYF
>TRBJ2-1|TRBV19
CASSLIAGEPYNEQFF
>TRBJ2-1|TRBV5-5
CASSRLADNEQFF
>TRBJ1-1|TRBV6-1
CASSEGQGAFANTEAFF
>TRBJ1-1|TRBV5-6
CASSRGGRRMNTEAFF
>TRBJ2-2|TRBV5-1
CASSLPSSSNTGELFF
>TRBJ1-3|TRBV2
CASSLNRGASGNTIYF
>TRBJ1-5|TRBV4-3
CASSQDAVPYSNQPQHF
>TRBJ2-2|TRBV19
CASSIGRYTGELFF
>TRBJ1-5|TRBV4-1
CASSQDGGIGNQPQHF
>TRBJ2-3|TRBV19
CASSPPRTGQYF
>TRBJ2-5|TRBV6-5
CASRPPGRLQETQYF
>TRBJ2-2|TRBV3-1/TRBV3-2
CASSHELGELFF
>TRBJ2-5|TRBV5-1
CASSLGSRGETQYF
>TRBJ1-3|TRBV6-5
CASRSGTIKRNTIYF
>TRBJ2-2|TRBV6-5
CASSPGQGGTGELFF
>TRBJ2-2|TRBV7-9
CASSLQGDWRTGELFF
>TRBJ2-2|TRBV20-1
CSASSASGRAGAGELFF
>TRBJ2-1|TRBV29-1
CSVESGSSYNEQFF
>TRBJ2-2|TRBV19
CASSIAGAKGGELFF
>TRBJ2-1|TRBV6-5
CASSYSPAVAYNEQFF